The source of this TCR beta chain is a study of blood T cell repertoires in COVID-19 (dated by TCRdb to 2020 to 2021). Background on the whole study: Samples from collaborators originated in the United States, Italy and Spain and spanned both the acute and convalescent phases of COVID-19. Subjects who had been exposed to COVID-19, were actively infected with it, or had recovered from it provided the deeply sampled blood TCRbeta repertoires that made up the dataset. The prospective study material was composed of cDNA or gDNA derived from T cells, B-cell-depleted T cells, or PBMCs. A de-identified subject ID, COVID-19 status, age in years and sex were almost always included in the sample metadata. The repertoires were released in a freely available public database meant as a resource for research on the immune response to SARS-CoV-2. Samples came from the ongoing ImmuneRACE study (first 160 participants) plus 1,254 subjects from 6 global collaborators. Where HLA class I and class II types were available, the types were taken from metadata supplied by the sample provider, not from assay-based typing. What the authors observed across the whole study: The amount of clinical and demographic metadata varied by source and participant and was provided uncurated.

TCRbeta CDR3 regions were amplified from genomic DNA using the immunoSEQ Assay, a bias-controlled multiplex PCR. The authors' pipeline ran thus. The number of nucleated cells in each sample was estimated from the amplification of reference gene primers within the assay. Sequence reads were collapsed and filtered to measure the absolute abundance of every unique TCRbeta CDR3 rearrangement. For each sample, productive Simpson clonality was calculated by taking the square root of Simpson's diversity index across productive rearrangements. This is the immuneACCESS table as TCRdb keeps it, with only in-frame sequences that have V and J called. A part of the clones is gone; compared with another copy, unresolved V genes explain less than half, and the rest is unexplained. V and J calls and clone size follow that table, whereas D and trimming were derived from the DNA. In all, the sample holds 100,000 to 150,000 clones, and roughly 90% of those were seen once. The ten largest clones represent 2% to 2.5% of the sample.

Whole blood was collected in K2EDTA tubes by collaborating institutions according to the institutions' own protocols. For TCRbeta analysis, collaborators shipped samples as frozen whole blood, isolated PBMCs, or DNA extracted from either of those sample types. Regarding this clone: Its antigen remains undetermined. Base qualities were left out, and no much larger clone turns up one base away.

This sequence originates from a man in his 70s with active COVID-19. Sequenced material: peripheral blood.

The nucleotide sequence is TGTGCCAGCAGGGCTTCCACAGATACGCAGTATTTT. Translated, it gives CASRASTDTQYF. The chain employs TRBV28 and TRBJ2-3; too little of a D gene remains to name it. The germline V gene gives CDR1 as MDHEN and CDR2 as SYDVKM. The CDR3, from cysteine to phenylalanine, totals 12 residues. Just CDR3 DNA is preserved here, 36 bases in frame from base 1. V was cut back by 6 bases and J by 2 bases, leaving a gap of 6 bases between them.